This T cell receptor beta chain originates from a study of T cell repertoires in aging, cancer and after chemotherapy. Across the study: About 8.8 million TCR reads were in the whole dataset.

The study's findings and limits: The repertoire data cannot show anything about immunological memory following chemotherapy. Median generation probability rose over the chemotherapy interval in each cancer cohort, suggesting rebound thymic output.

The CDR3 loop spans 17 amino acids. Germline assignment: CDR1 ENHRY and CDR2 SYGVKD. V gave up 6 bases and J gave up 1 base; unmatched junction bases: 8. Multiplex touch-down PCR with TRB-A/B primers amplified rearranged V-D-J TRB sequences. One entry per CDR3 protein, called by TCRdb with MiXCR from the multiplex PCR reads. The data show 4,000 to 5,000 distinct CDR3 sequences, with over 25% seen just once and about 47% held by the top ten. This clonotype is medium-sized by share. Its target is unknown. TCR beta rearrangements were amplified from peripheral blood genomic DNA. The chain employs TRBV10-3 and TRBJ2-2; TRBD2 aligns across 10 bases. The TCR was taken from a human donor with a blood cancer. Input material: blood. CDR3: CAISGERGGQNTGELFF. In nucleotides, the CDR3 is TGTGCCATCAGCGGGGAGCGGGGGGGCCAGAACACCGGGGAGCTGTTTTTT.